This record concerns one TCR beta chain sequence. Antigen: not known. The method was immunoSEQ multiplex PCR; TCRdb's version includes in-frame clones alone and lacks a portion of them. The sample lists approximately 30,000 clones; 83% were seen once. These data originate in a study of vaccination effects on CD4 cells after COVID-19. Study-level information: Researchers obtained post-vaccine samples at a median of 72 days past the second dose. Overall study findings and caveats: Late post-vaccination, clones induced by infection and those induced by vaccine underwent marked clonal contraction.

The CDR3 loop spans 14 amino acids. Germline V gene data show CDR1 as MGHRA and CDR2 as YSYEKL. Trimming removed 4 bases from V and 4 bases from J, with 10 bases in between. Within the ViraFEST assay, antigen-specific CD4+ T cells underwent expansion with viral peptide pools prior to sequencing. Isolation of CD4+ T cells took place after about 10 days of culture. The cohort was immunized with two doses of either the BNT162b2 or mRNA-1273 vaccine. Half-medium changes using IL-2 medium occurred on days 3 and 7. This TCR was recovered from a human donor who received a COVID-19 vaccine. Some clones in this sample may be carry-over from other donors' samples. The input for sequencing was CD4+ T cells from PBMCs cultured with HCoV-NL63 spike peptides, taken after COVID-19 vaccination. The J gene is TRBJ1-4, the V gene TRBV4-1; D uncertain. CDR3 sequence: CASSPRIINEKLFF. The CDR3 bases are TGCGCCAGCAGCCCTCGAATTATTAATGAAAAACTGTTTTTT.